The next 16 T cell receptor beta chains were all read from a single sample in a study of T cells expressing NK-cell markers. After re-calling the 5' RACE reads, TCRdb lists one entry per CDR3 protein, DNA absent. The sample has 400,000 to 450,000 distinct CDR3 sequences; the top ten hold approximately 6.8%. Sequencing used blood T cells: a sorted CD56 or NKG2C T cell subset, CD4+ or CD8+ T cells, or bulk PBMC T cells (not recorded which). The receptor set was obtained from a woman aged 18 to 75 in good health.

The chain is built from TRBV21-1 and TRBJ2-3; the D call from TCRdb, TRBD1, cannot be confirmed without DNA. TRBV21-1 is shown as a pseudogene. The CDR3 has 15 residues. The CDR3 reads CASSSIVPGTDTQYF.

J is TRBJ2-3 and V is TRBV7-2; TCRdb selects TRBD2, and the lack of DNA leaves this call unchecked. CDR1 is SGHTA and CDR2 is FQGNSA in the germline V gene. This CDR3 contains 16 residues. The CDR3: CASSPEGRILTDTQYF. The full variable domain, in which reference TRBV7-2 and TRBJ2-3 provide the parts outside the CDR3, is GAGVSQSPSNKVTEKGKDVELRCDPISGHTALYWYRQSLGQGLEFLIYFQGNSAPDKSGLPSDRFSAERTGGSVSTLTIQRTQQEDSAVYLCASSPEGRILTDTQYFGPGTRLTVL.

CDR3 residues: CASSPGLGYTEAFF. The genes are TRBV12-3 or TRBV12-4 and TRBJ1-1. The CDR3 loop spans 14 amino acids.

This chain links TRBV19 with TRBJ1-1. Per the germline V gene, CDR1 is LNHDA and CDR2 is SQIVND (reference sequence). The CDR3 spans 15 residues. CDR3 sequence: CASSIELFMDTEAFF.

The gene calls are TRBV6-1 and TRBJ1-6; absent DNA, TCRdb's TRBD1 call cannot be checked. Germline V lookup: CDR1 MNHNS, CDR2 SASEGT. The CDR3 consists of 15 residues. The CDR3 sequence: CASSRPAQQNSPLHF.

V usage is TRBV3-1 and J usage is TRBJ2-7; TCRdb outputs TRBD1, but without DNA this stays unchecked. This CDR3 has 15 residues. From germline, CDR1 is LGHDT and CDR2 YNNKEL (reference sequence). The CDR3 sequence: CASSQTGLATYEQYF.

This chain joins TRBV27 and TRBJ1-4; TCRdb returns TRBD1, unconfirmable since there is no DNA. The CDR3 length is 14 residues. CDR1 is MNHEY, CDR2 SMNVEV, per germline (reference sequence). CDR3 in amino acids: CASSFGIRDEKLFF.

The rearrangement joins TRBV5-1 to TRBJ2-3; TCRdb designates TRBD2, a call that cannot be tested without DNA. The germline V gene encodes CDR1 SGHRS and CDR2 YFSETQ. This CDR3 region has 14 residues. CDR3 loop: CASRLAGNSDTQYF.

The chain has TRBV5-1 and TRBJ2-3; TCRdb names TRBD2, which stays unverified in the absence of DNA. Looked up from germline, CDR1 is SGHRS and CDR2 is YFSETQ. The CDR3 has 14 amino acids. CDR3 loop: CASRLAGPTDTQYF.

The genes are TRBV29-1 and TRBJ2-1; TCRdb returns TRBD2, unconfirmable since there is no DNA. This CDR3 has 16 amino acids. CDR1 SQVTM and CDR2 ANQGSEA come from the germline V gene. CDR3 sequence: CSVDRGGTSGRTEQFF.

The rearrangement links TRBV5-1 to TRBJ2-1; TCRdb returns TRBD1, unconfirmable since there is no DNA. CDR1 is SGHRS and CDR2 is YFSETQ in the germline V gene. This CDR3 contains 17 residues. CDR3 region: CASSPSILQGAYNEQFF.

This chain uses TRBV19 with TRBJ2-1; the TRBD2 assignment by TCRdb is unverifiable without DNA. CDR1 is LNHDA, CDR2 SQIVND, per germline (reference sequence). This CDR3 region has 17 residues. CDR3: CASSPQSSSGPHDEQFF.

The chain joins TRBV20-1 to TRBJ2-1; the TCRdb D gene call, TRBD2, has no DNA to confirm it. The CDR3 totals 16 residues. Germline CDR1 DFQATT, CDR2 SNEGSKA (reference sequence). CDR3 sequence: CSARREGEGSYNEQFF.

This chain's CDR3 is CSARDFADRVAEAFF. The chain links TRBV20-1 to TRBJ1-1; TCRdb gives TRBD1 as the D gene, but with no DNA this cannot be confirmed. The CDR3 runs to 15 residues. CDR1 DFQATT and CDR2 SNEGSKA come from the germline V gene (reference sequence).

The chain employs TRBV30 and TRBJ1-1; TCRdb's D gene call, TRBD1, goes unchecked for lack of DNA. The CDR3 is 12 amino acids. Germline-derived CDR1 and CDR2 are GTSNPN and SVGIG (reference sequence). The CDR3 is CAWRAGKDEAFF.

The rearrangement joins TRBV7-9 to TRBJ2-7; lacking DNA, the TRBD1 call made by TCRdb goes unchecked. Per germline, CDR1 SEHNR and CDR2 FQNEAQ (reference sequence). The CDR3 length is 15 residues. The CDR3 spells CASSLAQGARYEQYF.